The subject of this entry is one T cell receptor (beta chain). The entry originates in a study of blood T cell repertoires in COVID-19. Study summary: COVID-19 samples, acute and convalescent, were from the United States, Italy and Spain. The analysed material was cDNA or gDNA that came from T cells, B-cell-depleted T cells, or PBMCs.

Per the original data handling: It was from reference gene primer amplification that nucleated cell counts were estimated. TCRdb's copy holds only in-frame clones and misses some; the assay was immunoSEQ multiplex PCR. V, J and clone size were drawn from that table, and D and trimming were deduced from the DNA. This sample yields about 100,000 clones, of which 70% to 80% are seen a single time; about 24% belongs to the top ten. The CDR3 is 14 residues long. V was shortened by 2 bases and J by 2 bases, with 9 bases between the two germline ends. The rearrangement joins TRBV23-1 to TRBJ2-5; D ambiguous. TRBV23-1 is sorted into the ORF group, with uncertain function. The clonotype originates from a human donor in a cohort sampled during active COVID-19. Sample: peripheral blood. The CDR3 loop reads CASSQKPEQETQYF. The CDR3 DNA follows: TGCGCCAGCAGTCAAAAACCAGAACAAGAGACCCAGTACTTC.